This passage covers 30 T cell receptor beta chains from one sample sequenced in a study of breast tumors, draining lymph nodes, adjacent tissues. MiXCR, applied by TCRdb to the multiplex PCR reads, yields one record per CDR3 protein. Of 130,000 or so distinct CDR3 sequences in the sample, approximately 29% were seen once. The lymph nodes were axillary draining lymph nodes from breast cancer patients. Specimen: axillary lymph node tissue. These receptors were collected from a female donor with breast cancer. Some clones in this sample may be carry-over from other donors' samples.

Turning to this clonotype: Here the CDR3 omits its conserved ending phenylalanine or tryptophan, so a read error is the likely source. The DNA is left out, because the CDR3 cannot be placed on it with certainty; the CDR3 is given as TCRdb lists it. The CDR3 here is CSARGPPG. The chain combines TRBV20-1 with TRBJ1-3. Germline V gene lookup returns CDR1 DFQATT and CDR2 SNEGSKA (reference sequence). A total of 8 residues make up the CDR3, ends included.

This clonotype was seen more than once but under ten times. The rearrangement links TRBV19 to TRBJ1-1; a weak D match, TRBD1 (5 bases). The CDR3 is made up of 14 amino acids. The germline CDR1 and CDR2 sequences are LNHDA and SQIVND (reference sequence). Trimming stripped 4 bases from V and 1 base from J, with 10 bases between. Written as DNA, the CDR3 is TGTGCCAGTAGTAGCAGGGATTGGAACACTGAAGCTTTCTTT. It encodes CASSSRDWNTEAFF.

Concerning this clonotype: Possible read error: a much larger clone is one base away. The chain joins TRBV5-5 to TRBJ1-5; D is possibly TRBD1 (5 bases). The CDR3 is 14 residues long. Trimming took off 3 bases at V and 6 bases at J, with 13 bases between the two ends. Germline CDR1 SGHKS, CDR2 YYEKEE (reference sequence). The CDR3 DNA sequence: TGTGCCAGCAGCTCAGGGCTTGATAGTCAGCCCCAGCATTTT. Translated: CASSSGLDSQPQHF.

This clonotype was counted ten times or more. Written as DNA, the CDR3 is TGTGCCAGCAGCTTTTACCGACAGGGGACGCGGGGCAATCAGCCCCAGCATTTT. Its translation is CASSFYRQGTRGNQPQHF. The chain uses TRBV7-9 and TRBJ1-5, with TRBD1 identical over 8 bases. The length of the CDR3 is 18 residues. Germline lookup yields CDR1 SEHNR and CDR2 FQNEAQ (reference sequence). The ends lost 3 bases at V and 2 bases at J; junction bases unmatched: 12.

This clonotype came up many times. This chain connects TRBV9 to TRBJ2-2; possibly TRBD1 for D (6 bases). Trimming pared 2 bases from V and 6 bases from J, leaving 14 bases between. The V gene's germline CDR1 is SGDLS and CDR2 YYNGEE. This CDR3 region has 15 residues. The CDR3 DNA sequence: TGTGCCAGCAGCGTTGATCAGGGGCCGGCCGGGGAGCTGTTTTTT. It codes for CASSVDQGPAGELFF. Together with reference TRBV9 and TRBJ2-2, the CDR3 gives the full variable domain: DSGVTQTPKHLITATGQRVTLRCSPRSGDLSVYWYQQSLDQGLQFLIQYYNGEERAKGNILERFSAQQFPDLHSELNLSSLELGDSALYFCASSVDQGPAGELFFGEGSRLTVL.

This clonotype was detected many times. This sequence joins TRBV6-6 and TRBJ2-5; TRBD1 agrees at 9 bases. The V segment lost 5 bases and the J segment 3 bases; nucleotides outside the gene matches: 4. The CDR3 consists of 14 residues. Germline values: CDR1 MNHNY, CDR2 SVGAGI (reference sequence). The CDR3 sequence: CASSHGTGKETQYF. The CDR3 DNA reads TGTGCCAGCAGTCACGGGACAGGGAAAGAGACCCAGTACTTC.

This clonotype was detected ten times or more. This rearrangement joins TRBV5-6 to TRBJ2-3; D assignment may be TRBD1 or TRBD2 (5 bases each). The CDR3 is made up of 16 amino acids. The V and J ends lost 6 bases and 0 bases respectively, with 17 bases between them. Germline V gives CDR1 SGHDT, CDR2 YYEEEE. The CDR3 loop reads CASTKYGGPSTDTQYF. The CDR3 DNA is TGTGCCAGCACCAAGTATGGGGGACCTAGCACAGATACGCAGTATTTT.

This clonotype has ten or more counts. The rearrangement joins TRBV9 to TRBJ1-2, with 7 bases aligning to TRBD1. The CDR3 has 16 residues. The V gene's germline CDR1 is SGDLS and CDR2 YYNGEE. V gave up 3 bases and J gave up 4 bases; unmatched junction bases: 12. CDR3 bases: TGTGCCAGCAGCGGTGGGACAGTTGGACCCCTCTATGGCTACACCTTC. This encodes CASSGGTVGPLYGYTF.

This clonotype was observed at least ten times. J is TRBJ1-6 and V is TRBV5-1, with 8 bases fitting TRBD1. The V segment lost 2 bases and the J segment 7 bases; nucleotides outside the gene matches: 8. The CDR3 sequence is 16 residues long. Germline assignment: CDR1 SGHRS and CDR2 YFSETQ. Here the CDR3 reads CASSLDPGQANSPLHF. The CDR3, as DNA: TGCGCCAGCAGCTTAGATCCGGGACAGGCGAATTCACCCCTCCACTTT.

This clonotype was picked up many times. CDR3: CASSRPPGGAGELFF. The CDR3 DNA sequence: TGCGCCAGCAGCCGACCGCCGGGGGGCGCCGGGGAGCTGTTTTTT. The V gene is TRBV4-1, the J gene TRBJ2-2; D may be TRBD2 (7 bases). Between the trimmed V and J ends, which lost 4 bases and 6 bases, there was a span of 15 bases. CDR3 length: 15 amino acids. Per germline, CDR1 MGHRA and CDR2 YSYEKL.

The sample holds many counts of this clonotype. V is TRBV5-6 and J is TRBJ2-5; D is perhaps TRBD1 or TRBD2 (5 bases each). Germline V lookup: CDR1 SGHDT, CDR2 YYEEEE. Trimming stripped 5 bases from V and 0 bases from J, with 14 bases between. The CDR3 consists of 15 residues. The CDR3 is CASSLNQGHQETQYF. The CDR3 DNA reads TGTGCCAGCAGTCTGAACCAGGGACACCAAGAGACCCAGTACTTC.

The chain carries TRBV5-6 and TRBJ1-4; maybe TRBD1 (5 bases). Germline-derived CDR1 and CDR2 are SGHDT and YYEEEE. Trimming removed 0 bases from V and 10 bases from J, with 16 bases in between. The CDR3 totals 15 residues. The CDR3 sequence: CASSLASAGFGKLFF. DNA of the CDR3: TGTGCCAGCAGCTTGGCATCGGCAGGGTTCGGAAAACTGTTTTTT.

The chain employs TRBV28 and TRBJ2-7; no clear D gene. V dropped 7 bases and J dropped 7 bases, with 23 bases sitting between them. Germline V CDR1 and CDR2: MDHEN, SYDVKM. The CDR3 is made up of 15 amino acids. CDR3 protein: CASISEIWSYNEQYV. DNA for the CDR3: TGTGCCAGCATTAGTGAGATCTGGTCCTACAATGAGCAGTACGTC.

The genes are TRBV6-5 and TRBJ2-5, with TRBD2 identical over 9 bases. Germline V gene lookup returns CDR1 MNHEY and CDR2 SVGAGI. V shed 7 bases and J 5 bases; nucleotides not matched to a gene: 8. The CDR3 length is 14 residues. The DNA for the CDR3 is TGTGCCAGCACCTACGGCGGGAGGGAGGAGACCCAGTACTTC. Protein: CASTYGGREETQYF.

This clonotype was seen repeatedly, ten times or more. One junction end disagrees with the germline gene, perhaps due to a read error. This chain links TRBV7-7 with TRBJ2-5; no definite D call. The CDR3 consists of 13 residues. In germline, CDR1 is SSHAT, CDR2 FNYEAQ (reference sequence). In DNA form, the CDR3 reads TGTGCTAGCAGCTCCGGGCACCCAGAGACCCAGTACTTC. Residues: CASSSGHPETQYF. Full variable domain (remainder filled in from reference TRBV7-7 and TRBJ2-5): GAGVSQSPRYKVTKRGQDVTLRCDPISSHATLYWYQQALGQGPEFLTYFNYEAQPDKSGLPSDRFSAERPEGSISTLTIQRTEQRDSAMYRCASSSGHPETQYFGPGTRLLVL.

The chain employs TRBV7-9 and TRBJ1-5; D ambiguous. This CDR3 spans 13 amino acids. Germline V gene data show CDR1 as SEHNR and CDR2 as FQNEAQ (reference sequence). V lost 7 bases and J 11 bases, leaving 18 bases between the germline ends. CDR3 nucleotide sequence: TGTGCCAGCACCTCGGCGATCCAAGAGACCCAGCATTTT. Its protein product is CASTSAIQETQHF.

The CDR3 DNA reads TGTGCCACCAGTGATTCGGGACAGGCTTCCTACGAGCAGTACTTC. This codes for CATSDSGQASYEQYF. This chain links TRBV24-1 with TRBJ2-7; 8 nucleotides match TRBD1. Trimming at V came to 2 bases and at J to 1 base, leaving 3 bases not matched to a gene. This CDR3 region has 15 residues. Germline V CDR1 and CDR2: KGHDR, SFDVKD.

At least ten counts were recorded for this clonotype. The CDR3 nucleotides are TGTGCCAGCAGTTCCCGAAGGGGGGCTCTAGTTCAGCCCCAGCATTTT. Amino acids: CASSSRRGALVQPQHF. The rearrangement joins TRBV28 to TRBJ1-5; a possible D gene is TRBD1 (6 bases). The germline V gene has CDR1 MDHEN and CDR2 SYDVKM. Trimming left V 4 bases short and J 6 bases short, with 19 bases between. The CDR3 has 16 residues.

As for this clonotype: No DNA is shown, since the ends of the CDR3 on it are uncertain; the CDR3 is the one TCRdb lists. This chain uses TRBV20-1 with TRBJ1-6; TRBD1, the D gene given by the table, was not confirmed from the DNA. Germline lookup yields CDR1 DFQATT and CDR2 SNEGSKA (reference sequence). Both ends counted, the CDR3 spans 24 residues. The CDR3 sequence is CSARDKRASAGPLHFGKRNSPLHF.

This clonotype was observed a few times. This may be a read error: a much more frequent sequence differs by one nucleotide. This chain joins TRBV12-3 or TRBV12-4 and TRBJ1-5; 8 bases map to TRBD1. Trimming at V came to 5 bases and at J to 7 bases, leaving 10 bases not matched to a gene. This CDR3 is built from 15 residues. This chain's CDR3 is CASSNRGQGYQPQHF. In nucleotides, the CDR3 is TGTGCCAGCAGTAACCGCGGACAGGGATACCAGCCCCAGCATTTT.

This clonotype was counted between two and nine times. The chain carries TRBV7-9 and TRBJ2-7, with D perhaps matching TRBD1 or TRBD2 (7 bases each). There are 12 residues in the CDR3. Germline loops: CDR1 SEHNR, CDR2 FQNEAQ (reference sequence). Trimming stripped 9 bases from V and 7 bases from J, with 16 bases between. The CDR3 is CASQGGGGEQYV. The CDR3 nucleotides are TGTGCCAGTCAGGGGGGAGGGGGGGAGCAGTACGTC.

This clonotype was observed many times. The chain links TRBV6-5 to TRBJ1-5; D may be TRBD1 (5 bases). Deletions cut 2 bases from V and 9 bases from J, with 14 bases between. This CDR3 has 14 residues. The germline V gene has CDR1 MNHEY and CDR2 SVGAGI. The CDR3 coding sequence is TGTGCCAGCAGTTACACCAGGGCCCAATGGCCCCAGCATTTT. Amino acid sequence: CASSYTRAQWPQHF.

The chain joins TRBV5-6 to TRBJ1-5; 11 bases fit TRBD1. The CDR3 is 16 amino acids. V gave up 3 bases and J gave up 4 bases; unmatched junction bases: 6. CDR1 and CDR2 from the germline V gene are SGHDT and YYEEEE. The chain's CDR3 is CASSSGQGAINQPQHF. CDR3 DNA sequence: TGTGCCAGCAGCTCAGGACAGGGGGCAATTAATCAGCCCCAGCATTTT.

The chain couples TRBV6-5 to TRBJ1-1; 8 bases are shared with TRBD1. Trimming removed 6 bases from V and 4 bases from J; junction bases left unmatched: 4. CDR3 length: 13 residues. Germline CDR1 is MNHEY and CDR2 is SVGAGI. The CDR3 coding sequence is TGTGCCAGCAGACATCAGGGGGCCACTGAAGCTTTCTTT. Translated, it gives CASRHQGATEAFF.

This clonotype has at least ten counts. The chain carries TRBV19 and TRBJ2-7; no clear D. The V end lost 5 bases, the J end lost 2 bases, and 10 bases lay between the germline ends. CDR1 and CDR2 from the germline V gene are LNHDA and SQIVND (reference sequence). The CDR3 totals 13 residues. Here the CDR3 DNA reads TGTGCCAGTAGTTACGGCAGAACCTACGAGCAGTACTTC. This sequence encodes CASSYGRTYEQYF.

This clonotype turned up a few times. Just one base apart from a much larger clone, this may be a read error. The CDR3 sequence: CASTRRGPGEKLFF. The CDR3 DNA is TGTGCCAGCACAAGGCGGGGGCCCGGTGAAAAACTGTTTTTT. The V and J genes are TRBV13 and TRBJ1-4, with TRBD1 as a possible D gene (6 bases). Trimming removed 7 bases from V and 7 bases from J, with 16 bases in between. CDR1 PRHDT and CDR2 FYEKMQ come from the germline V gene (reference sequence). CDR3 length: 14 residues. Looking up the rest from reference TRBV13 and TRBJ1-4 gives the full variable domain: AAGVIQSPRHLIKEKRETATLKCYPIPRHDTVYWYQQGPGQDPQFLISFYEKMQSDKGSIPDRFSAQQFSDYHSELNMSSLELGDSALYFCASTRRGPGEKLFFGSGTQLSVL.

This chain connects TRBV20-1 to TRBJ1-2; TRBD1 might be the D (6 bases). This CDR3 is 13 amino acids long. The germline CDR1 and CDR2 sequences are DFQATT and SNEGSKA (reference sequence). Trimming removed 2 bases from V and 4 bases from J, with 11 bases in between. CDR3 in DNA: TGCAGTGCTAGATTGGGGGGCAGCTATGGCTACACCTTC. This sequence encodes CSARLGGSYGYTF.

This clonotype was seen repeatedly, ten times or more. The chain recombines TRBV19 with TRBJ2-3, with a possible D match to TRBD1 (6 bases). Trimming stripped 7 bases from V and 4 bases from J, with 15 bases between. The CDR3 runs 14 residues. Germline CDR1 and CDR2: LNHDA and SQIVND (reference sequence). Here the CDR3 reads CASTQTGAADTQYF. In DNA, the CDR3 is TGTGCCAGTACCCAGACAGGTGCGGCAGATACGCAGTATTTT. Supplemented by reference TRBV19 and TRBJ2-3, the full variable domain reads DGGITQSPKYLFRKEGQNVTLSCEQNLNHDAMYWYRQDPGQGLRLIYYSQIVNDFQKGDIAEGYSVSREKKESFPLTVTSAQKNPTAFYLCASTQTGAADTQYFGPGTRLTVL.

This clonotype showed up many times. The chain is built from TRBV28 and TRBJ1-6; 8 bases map to TRBD1. With V trimmed by 4 bases and J by 8 bases, 7 bases remained unmatched. The CDR3 is 15 amino acids. Germline-derived CDR1 and CDR2 are MDHEN and SYDVKM. The CDR3: CASSYPRGQHSPLHF. CDR3 sequence (DNA): TGTGCCAGCAGTTACCCCAGGGGGCAACATTCACCCCTCCACTTT.

This clonotype appeared a single time. The junction and the germline gene differ at one end; a read error may be behind it. J is TRBJ2-5 and V is TRBV7-7; TRBD2 is a possible D gene (6 bases). Germline V gene data show CDR1 as SSHAT and CDR2 as FNYEAQ (reference sequence). The CDR3 is 13 residues long. The CDR3 nucleotides read TGTGCTAGCAGCCGCGGGGAACAAGAGACCCAGTACTTC. This sequence encodes CASSRGEQETQYF.